This T cell receptor beta chain was sequenced during a study of STAT5B mutations in CD4+ large granular lymphocyte leukemia. The CDR3 spans 11 residues. Trimming stripped 7 bases from V and 5 bases from J, with 12 bases between. Germline assignment: CDR1 DFQATT and CDR2 SNEGSKA (reference sequence). Clones were sequenced by immunoSEQ multiplex PCR, and TCRdb holds only the in-frame ones, with some missing. The table lists roughly 32,000 clones, roughly 77% of them singletons. This clone was picked up a small number of times. The chain joins TRBV20-1 to TRBJ2-7, with D unresolved. The sample comprised CD4+ T cells from blood buffy coats. The receptor's source is a human donor in good health. CDR3 sequence: CSVRFYNEQYF. The CDR3 DNA follows: TGCAGTGTTCGGTTCTATAACGAGCAGTACTTC.